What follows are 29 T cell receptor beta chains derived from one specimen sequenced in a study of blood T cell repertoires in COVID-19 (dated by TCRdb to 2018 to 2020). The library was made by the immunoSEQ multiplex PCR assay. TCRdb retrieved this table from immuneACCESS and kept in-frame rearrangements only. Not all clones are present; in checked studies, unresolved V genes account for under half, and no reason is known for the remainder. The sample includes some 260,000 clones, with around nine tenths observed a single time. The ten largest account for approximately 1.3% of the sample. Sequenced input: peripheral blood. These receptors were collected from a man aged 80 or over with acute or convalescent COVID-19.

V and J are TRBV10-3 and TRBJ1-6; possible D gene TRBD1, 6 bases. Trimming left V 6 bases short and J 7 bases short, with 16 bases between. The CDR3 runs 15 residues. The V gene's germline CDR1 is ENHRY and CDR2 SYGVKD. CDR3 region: CAISPGDGLNSPLHF. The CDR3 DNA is TGTGCCATCAGCCCAGGGGATGGTTTGAATTCACCCCTCCACTTT.

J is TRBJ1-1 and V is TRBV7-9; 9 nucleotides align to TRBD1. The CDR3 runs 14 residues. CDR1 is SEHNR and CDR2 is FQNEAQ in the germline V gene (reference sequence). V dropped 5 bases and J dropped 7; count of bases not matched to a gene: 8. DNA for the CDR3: TGTGCCAGCAGCCCCTCCTGGACAGGGGTTGAAGCTTTCTTT. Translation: CASSPSWTGVEAFF.

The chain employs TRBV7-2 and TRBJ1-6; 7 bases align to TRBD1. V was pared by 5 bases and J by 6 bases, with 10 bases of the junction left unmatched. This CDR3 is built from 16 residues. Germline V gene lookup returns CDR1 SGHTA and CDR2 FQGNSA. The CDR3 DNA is TGTGCCAGCAGCCGTCGGGCGGGACAGACTAATTCACCCCTCCACTTT. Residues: CASSRRAGQTNSPLHF. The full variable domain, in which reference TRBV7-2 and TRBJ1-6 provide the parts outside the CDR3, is GAGVSQSPSNKVTEKGKDVELRCDPISGHTALYWYRQSLGQGLEFLIYFQGNSAPDKSGLPSDRFSAERTGGSVSTLTIQRTQQEDSAVYLCASSRRAGQTNSPLHFGNGTRLTVT.

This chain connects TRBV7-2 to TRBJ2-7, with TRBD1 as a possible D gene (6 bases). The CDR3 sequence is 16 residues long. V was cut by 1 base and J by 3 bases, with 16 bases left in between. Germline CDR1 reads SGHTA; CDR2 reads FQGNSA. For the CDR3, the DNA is TGTGCCAGCAGCTTAGGAAAGTCAGGGGAATACTACGAGCAGTACTTC. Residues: CASSLGKSGEYYEQYF.

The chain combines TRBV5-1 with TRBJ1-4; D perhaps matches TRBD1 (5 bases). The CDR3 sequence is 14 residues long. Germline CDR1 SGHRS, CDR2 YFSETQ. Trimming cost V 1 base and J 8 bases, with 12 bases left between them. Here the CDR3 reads CASSLMQGGEKLFF. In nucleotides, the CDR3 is TGCGCCAGCAGCTTGATGCAGGGCGGCGAAAAACTGTTTTTT.

The CDR3 nucleotides read TGTGCCAGCAGCCCCACGGACACGTACTCTGGGGCCAACGTCCTGACTTTC. Protein product: CASSPTDTYSGANVLTF. The gene calls are TRBV4-2 and TRBJ2-6; possible D gene TRBD1, 5 bases. Germline CDR1 LGHNA, CDR2 YNFKEQ. The CDR3 runs to 17 residues. Trimming took off 4 bases at V and 0 bases at J, with 13 bases between the two ends.

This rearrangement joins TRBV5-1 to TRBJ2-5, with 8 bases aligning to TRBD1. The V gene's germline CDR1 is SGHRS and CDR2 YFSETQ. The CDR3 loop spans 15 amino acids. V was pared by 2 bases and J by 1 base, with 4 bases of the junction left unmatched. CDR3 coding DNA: TGCGCCAGCAGCTTCGAAGGACAGGGCCAAGAGACCCAGTACTTC. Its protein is CASSFEGQGQETQYF.

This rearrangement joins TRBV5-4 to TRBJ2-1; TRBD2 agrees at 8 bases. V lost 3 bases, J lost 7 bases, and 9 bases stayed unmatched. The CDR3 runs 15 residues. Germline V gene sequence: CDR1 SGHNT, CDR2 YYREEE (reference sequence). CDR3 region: CASSSGTSGLNEQFF. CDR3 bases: TGTGCCAGCAGCTCCGGGACTAGTGGGTTGAATGAGCAGTTCTTC.

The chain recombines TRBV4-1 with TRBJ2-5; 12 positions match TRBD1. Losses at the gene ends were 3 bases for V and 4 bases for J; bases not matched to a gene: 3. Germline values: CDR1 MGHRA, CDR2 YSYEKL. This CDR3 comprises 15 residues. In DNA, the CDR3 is TGCGCCAGCAGCCAGGGGACAGGGGGCGCAGAGACCCAGTACTTC. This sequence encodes CASSQGTGGAETQYF.

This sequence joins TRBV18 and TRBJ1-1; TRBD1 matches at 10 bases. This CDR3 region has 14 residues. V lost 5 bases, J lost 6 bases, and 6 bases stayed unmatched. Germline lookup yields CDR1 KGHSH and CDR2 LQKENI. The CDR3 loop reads CASSDRDRGAEAFF. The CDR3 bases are TGTGCCAGCTCAGACCGGGACAGGGGAGCTGAAGCTTTCTTT.

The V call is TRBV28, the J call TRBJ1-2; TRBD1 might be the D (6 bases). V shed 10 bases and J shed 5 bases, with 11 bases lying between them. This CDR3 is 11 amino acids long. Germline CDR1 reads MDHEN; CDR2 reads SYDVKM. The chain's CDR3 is CATATGYGYTF. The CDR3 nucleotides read TGTGCCACGGCAACAGGGTATGGCTACACCTTC.

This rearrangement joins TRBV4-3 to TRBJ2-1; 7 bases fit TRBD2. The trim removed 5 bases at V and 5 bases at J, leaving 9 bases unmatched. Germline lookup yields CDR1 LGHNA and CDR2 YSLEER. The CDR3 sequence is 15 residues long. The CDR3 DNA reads TGCGCCAGCAGCAGAGGGCGGGGGAGAGACAATGAGCAGTTCTTC. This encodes CASSRGRGRDNEQFF.

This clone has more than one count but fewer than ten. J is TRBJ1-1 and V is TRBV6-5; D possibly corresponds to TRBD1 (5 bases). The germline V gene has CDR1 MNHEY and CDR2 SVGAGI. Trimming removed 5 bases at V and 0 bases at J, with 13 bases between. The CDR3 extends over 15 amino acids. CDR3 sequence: CASSRTTGMNTEAFF. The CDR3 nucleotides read TGTGCCAGCAGTAGAACAACAGGCATGAACACTGAAGCTTTCTTT.

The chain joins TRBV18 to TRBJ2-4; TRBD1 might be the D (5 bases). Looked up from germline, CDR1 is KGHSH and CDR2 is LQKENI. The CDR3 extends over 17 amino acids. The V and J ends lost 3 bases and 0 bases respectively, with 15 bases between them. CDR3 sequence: CASSPPGLPLAKNIQYF. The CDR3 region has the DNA TGTGCCAGCTCACCGCCAGGGTTACCATTAGCCAAAAACATTCAGTACTTC.

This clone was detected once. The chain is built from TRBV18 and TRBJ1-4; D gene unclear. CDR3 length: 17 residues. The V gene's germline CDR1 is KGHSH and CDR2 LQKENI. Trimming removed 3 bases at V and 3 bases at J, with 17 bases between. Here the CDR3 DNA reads TGTGCCAGCTCACCGGCCTCCCCCATGAGCGCTAATGAAAAACTGTTTTTT. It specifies CASSPASPMSANEKLFF.

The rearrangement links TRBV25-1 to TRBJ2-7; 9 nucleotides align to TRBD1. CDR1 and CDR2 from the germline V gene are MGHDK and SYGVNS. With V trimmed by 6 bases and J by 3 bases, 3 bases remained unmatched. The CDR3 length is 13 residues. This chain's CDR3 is CASRQGAVYEQYF. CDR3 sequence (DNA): TGTGCCAGCAGACAGGGGGCGGTCTACGAGCAGTACTTC.

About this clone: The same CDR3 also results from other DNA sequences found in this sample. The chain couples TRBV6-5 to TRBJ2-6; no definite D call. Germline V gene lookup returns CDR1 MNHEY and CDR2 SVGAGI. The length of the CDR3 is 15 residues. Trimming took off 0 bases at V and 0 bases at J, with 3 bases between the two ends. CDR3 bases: TGTGCCAGCAGTTACTCACTCTCTGGGGCCAACGTCCTGACTTTC. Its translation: CASSYSLSGANVLTF.

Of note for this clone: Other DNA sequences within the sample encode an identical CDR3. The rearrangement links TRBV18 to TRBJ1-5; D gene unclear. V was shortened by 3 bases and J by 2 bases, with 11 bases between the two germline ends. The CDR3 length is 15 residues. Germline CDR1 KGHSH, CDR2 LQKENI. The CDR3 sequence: CASSPSGDGNQPQHF. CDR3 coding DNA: TGTGCCAGCTCACCCAGCGGGGATGGCAATCAGCCCCAGCATTTT.

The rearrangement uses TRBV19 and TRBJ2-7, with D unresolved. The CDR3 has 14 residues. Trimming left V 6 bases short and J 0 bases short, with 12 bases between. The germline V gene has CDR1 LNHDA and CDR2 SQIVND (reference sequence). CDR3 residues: CASRPQSSSYEQYF. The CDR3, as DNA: TGTGCCAGTAGGCCCCAGTCAAGCTCCTACGAGCAGTACTTC.

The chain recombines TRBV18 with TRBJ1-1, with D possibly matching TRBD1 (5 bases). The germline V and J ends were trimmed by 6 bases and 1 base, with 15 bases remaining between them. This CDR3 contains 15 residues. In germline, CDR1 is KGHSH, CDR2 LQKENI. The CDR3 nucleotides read TGTGCCAGCTCTCCGTTTGGGGCCGAGAACACTGAAGCTTTCTTT. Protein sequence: CASSPFGAENTEAFF.

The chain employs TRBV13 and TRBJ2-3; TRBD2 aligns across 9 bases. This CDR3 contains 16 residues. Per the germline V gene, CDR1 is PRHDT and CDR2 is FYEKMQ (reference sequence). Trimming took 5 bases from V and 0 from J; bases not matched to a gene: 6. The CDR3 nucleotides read TGTGCCAGCAGCATTAGCGGGGGCGTTAGCACAGATACGCAGTATTTT. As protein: CASSISGGVSTDTQYF.

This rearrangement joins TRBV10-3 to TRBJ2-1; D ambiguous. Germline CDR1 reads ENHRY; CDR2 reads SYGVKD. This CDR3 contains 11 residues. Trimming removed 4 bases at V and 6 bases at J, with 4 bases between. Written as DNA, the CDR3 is TGTGCCATCAGTGCGGGCAATGAGCAGTTCTTC. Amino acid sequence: CAISAGNEQFF.

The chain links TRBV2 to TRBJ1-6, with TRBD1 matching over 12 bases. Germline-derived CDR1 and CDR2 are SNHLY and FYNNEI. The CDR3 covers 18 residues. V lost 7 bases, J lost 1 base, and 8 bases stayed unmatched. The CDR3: CASNGGTGGVSYNSPLHF. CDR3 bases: TGTGCCAGCAACGGGGGGACAGGGGGCGTTTCCTATAATTCACCCCTCCACTTT.

The CDR3 region has the DNA TGTGCCAGCAGCCCTCCCGGCAGCGTCTTCTATGGCTACACCTTC. Amino acids: CASSPPGSVFYGYTF. J is TRBJ1-2 and V is TRBV5-6; D remains ambiguous. There are 15 residues in the CDR3. V was pared by 4 bases and J by 4 bases, with 17 bases between. Per the germline V gene, CDR1 is SGHDT and CDR2 is YYEEEE.

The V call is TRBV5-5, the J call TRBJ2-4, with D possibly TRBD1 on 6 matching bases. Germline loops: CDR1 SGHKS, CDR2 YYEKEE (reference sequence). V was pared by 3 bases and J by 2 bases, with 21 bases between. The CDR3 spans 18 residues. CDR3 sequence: CASSYGDPGVVSKNIQYF. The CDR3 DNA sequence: TGTGCCAGCAGCTACGGAGACCCAGGGGTCGTCTCCAAAAACATTCAGTACTTC.

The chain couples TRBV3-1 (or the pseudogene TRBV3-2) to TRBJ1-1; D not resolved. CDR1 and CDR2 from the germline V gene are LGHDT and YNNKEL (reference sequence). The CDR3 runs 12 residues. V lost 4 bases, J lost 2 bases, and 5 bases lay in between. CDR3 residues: CASSRVNTEAFF. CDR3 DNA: TGTGCCAGCAGCCGCGTTAACACTGAAGCTTTCTTT.

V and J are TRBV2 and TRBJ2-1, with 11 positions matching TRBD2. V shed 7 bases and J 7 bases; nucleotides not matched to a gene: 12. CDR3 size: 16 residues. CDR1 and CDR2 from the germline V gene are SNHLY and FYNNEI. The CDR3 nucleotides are TGTGCCAGCAAGGAAGAGGGTAGCGGGGGGGCGAATGAGCAGTTCTTC. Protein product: CASKEEGSGGANEQFF.

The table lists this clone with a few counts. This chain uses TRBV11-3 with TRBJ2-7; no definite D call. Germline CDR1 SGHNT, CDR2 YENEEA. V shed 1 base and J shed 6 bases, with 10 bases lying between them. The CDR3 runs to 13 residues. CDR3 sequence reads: CASSLGRQTEQYF. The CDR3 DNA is TGTGCCAGCAGCTTAGGTCGACAAACCGAGCAGTACTTC.

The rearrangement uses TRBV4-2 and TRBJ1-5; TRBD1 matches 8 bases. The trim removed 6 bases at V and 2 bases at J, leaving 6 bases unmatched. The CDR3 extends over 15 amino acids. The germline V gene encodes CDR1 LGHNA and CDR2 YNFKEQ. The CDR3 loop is CASSLDRGGNQPQHF. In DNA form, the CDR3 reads TGTGCCAGCAGTCTCGACAGGGGCGGCAATCAGCCCCAGCATTTT.